This record looks at one TCR beta chain sequence and its context. What it binds is not known. Per donor, one heparinised blood draw averaged about 116 mL. This record comes from a study of beta chain features in type 1 diabetes. Notes on the study in general: PCR might favor shorter templates, equally in patients and controls. VDJ junctions from type 1 diabetes patients carried fewer insertions and larger deletions. Relative to healthy donors, patients appeared to have naive, central memory and Treg TCRB repertoires that were more similar.

There are 14 residues in the CDR3. Per the germline V gene, CDR1 is KGHSH and CDR2 is LQKENI. V lost 4 bases to trimming and J lost 2 bases, with 9 bases between them. Investigators reverse transcribed all isolated RNA, so they sequenced expressed TCRB transcripts. The protocol was immunoSEQ multiplex PCR, while the TCRdb copy is restricted to in-frame clones and leaves out a portion. The sample lists fewer than 150,000 clones, 6.9% occurring once. The clonotype originates from a woman in her twenties or thirties in good health. What was sequenced was central memory CD4+ T cells from blood. The chain combines TRBV18 with TRBJ1-5; perhaps TRBD1 as D (5 bases). Here the CDR3 DNA reads TGTGCCAGCTCACAAGGCAGGGGCAATCAGCCCCAGCATTTT. Translation: CASSQGRGNQPQHF.